This is a list of T cell receptor beta chains from one sample in a study of regulatory T cells in long-lasting Graves disease. TCRdb itself ran the multiplex PCR reads through MiXCR, one entry per CDR3 protein. The sample has 200,000 to 300,000 distinct CDR3 sequences, about 19% seen once. The sequencing used peripheral blood mononuclear cells (PBMCs), collected at new diagnosis, from a patient treated with antithyroid drugs. These receptors were taken from a female donor with Graves disease. Each CDR3 is given with its conserved first and last residue. The order of the fields is D gene, V gene, J gene, CDR3 length, clone size, CDR3 protein, CDR3 DNA. A D gene is named only where the DNA matches it firmly. The size field is filled for only some rows; it gives once, few, many or a size class.

D gene: TRBD2
V gene: TRBV7-8
J gene: TRBJ2-5
CDR3 length: 17
clone size: -
CDR3 protein: CASSTRRTSRGQETQYF
CDR3 DNA: TGTGCCAGCAGCACCCGCCGGACTAGCAGGGGCCAGGAGACCCAGTACTTC

D gene: -
V gene: TRBV7-8
J gene: TRBJ2-7
CDR3 length: 14
clone size: many
CDR3 protein: CASSARREGYEQYF
CDR3 DNA: TGTGCCAGCAGCGCGAGGAGGGAAGGCTACGAGCAGTACTTC

D gene: -
V gene: TRBV20-1
J gene: TRBJ1-2
CDR3 length: 14
clone size: many
CDR3 protein: CSARFPSGRYGYTF
CDR3 DNA: TGCAGTGCTAGATTCCCCTCAGGGAGGTACGGCTACACCTTC

D gene: -
V gene: TRBV20-1
J gene: TRBJ2-7
CDR3 length: 12
clone size: many
CDR3 protein: CSARAGAYEQYF
CDR3 DNA: TGCAGTGCTAGAGCGGGAGCTTACGAGCAGTACTTC

D gene: TRBD2
V gene: TRBV29-1
J gene: TRBJ2-3
CDR3 length: 15
clone size: many
CDR3 protein: CSVAGTSGPTDTQYF
CDR3 DNA: TGCAGCGTTGCCGGGACTAGCGGACCAACAGATACGCAGTATTTT

D gene: -
V gene: TRBV27
J gene: TRBJ1-1
CDR3 length: 13
clone size: few
CDR3 protein: CASSLGGRTEAFF
CDR3 DNA: TGTGCCAGCAGCCTGGGAGGAAGAACTGAAGCTTTCTTT

D gene: -
V gene: TRBV7-9
J gene: TRBJ2-3
CDR3 length: 17
clone size: many
CDR3 protein: CASSLFGGAASTDTQYF
CDR3 DNA: TGTGCCAGCAGCTTATTTGGGGGGGCCGCAAGCACAGATACGCAGTATTTT

D gene: -
V gene: TRBV28
J gene: TRBJ2-2
CDR3 length: 13
clone size: many
CDR3 protein: CASSLISPGELFF
CDR3 DNA: TGTGCCAGCAGTTTGATATCCCCCGGGGAGCTGTTTTTT

D gene: -
V gene: TRBV28
J gene: TRBJ2-3
CDR3 length: 12
clone size: many
CDR3 protein: CASSLKGDTQYF
CDR3 DNA: TGTGCCAGCAGTCTCAAGGGGGATACGCAGTATTTT

D gene: -
V gene: TRBV30
J gene: TRBJ1-5
CDR3 length: 13
clone size: many
CDR3 protein: CAWNRDRGTPQHF
CDR3 DNA: TGTGCCTGGAACCGGGACCGAGGAACTCCCCAGCATTTT

D gene: -
V gene: TRBV19
J gene: TRBJ1-1
CDR3 length: 15
clone size: many
CDR3 protein: CASSIVGTVIAEAFF
CDR3 DNA: TGTGCCAGTAGTATAGTCGGTACGGTGATCGCTGAAGCTTTCTTT

D gene: -
V gene: TRBV30
J gene: TRBJ1-2
CDR3 length: 13
clone size: many
CDR3 protein: CAWRTPPKAVGTF
CDR3 DNA: TGTGCCTGGAGGACCCCGCCTAAGGCGGTGGGCACCTTC

D gene: TRBD2
V gene: TRBV20-1
J gene: TRBJ2-1
CDR3 length: 19
clone size: many
CDR3 protein: CSARVSGLAGGSSYNEQFF
CDR3 DNA: TGCAGTGCTAGAGTATCGGGACTAGCGGGAGGGTCCTCCTACAATGAGCAGTTCTTC

D gene: TRBD2
V gene: TRBV15
J gene: TRBJ2-7
CDR3 length: 17
clone size: many
CDR3 protein: CATSRDQRLAGHYEQYF
CDR3 DNA: TGTGCCACCAGCAGAGATCAAAGGCTAGCGGGACACTACGAGCAGTACTTC

D gene: -
V gene: TRBV7-2
J gene: TRBJ1-4
CDR3 length: 22
clone size: few
CDR3 protein: CAVDSRADSVAIPIRPGEKLFF
CDR3 DNA: TGTGCCGTTGACTCCAGGGCTGATAGTGTCGCGATTCCCATCCGCCCTGGTGAAAAACTGTTTTTT

D gene: TRBD1
V gene: TRBV7-3
J gene: TRBJ2-5
CDR3 length: 16
clone size: few
CDR3 protein: CASSLGGRGRAETQYF
CDR3 DNA: TGTGCCAGCAGCTTAGGGGGCAGGGGGCGCGCGGAGACCCAGTACTTC

D gene: -
V gene: TRBV3-1
J gene: TRBJ2-2
CDR3 length: 16
clone size: -
CDR3 protein: CASSQEFLLLPGELFF
CDR3 DNA: TGTGCCAGCAGCCAAGAGTTTTTACTTCTTCCCGGGGAGCTGTTTTTT

D gene: TRBD1
V gene: TRBV5-1
J gene: TRBJ2-5
CDR3 length: 15
clone size: -
CDR3 protein: CASSQGQGEGGTQYF
CDR3 DNA: TGCGCCAGCAGCCAGGGACAGGGAGAAGGTGGGACCCAGTACTTC

D gene: -
V gene: TRBV20-1
J gene: TRBJ1-2
CDR3 length: 13
clone size: few
CDR3 protein: CSATEGANYGYTF
CDR3 DNA: TGCAGTGCTACAGAAGGAGCTAACTATGGCTACACCTTC

D gene: TRBD1
V gene: TRBV6-1
J gene: TRBJ2-7
CDR3 length: 16
clone size: many
CDR3 protein: CASSTYRGRGEREQYF
CDR3 DNA: TGTGCCAGCAGCACCTACAGGGGGCGCGGAGAAAGGGAGCAGTACTTC

D gene: -
V gene: TRBV2
J gene: TRBJ2-5
CDR3 length: 13
clone size: many
CDR3 protein: CASSQNARETQYF
CDR3 DNA: TGTGCCAGCAGTCAGAACGCCCGAGAGACCCAGTACTTC

D gene: -
V gene: TRBV29-1
J gene: TRBJ2-1
CDR3 length: 13
clone size: many
CDR3 protein: CSVDTSEDNEQFF
CDR3 DNA: TGCAGCGTTGACACGAGCGAAGACAATGAGCAGTTCTTC

D gene: -
V gene: TRBV7-2
J gene: TRBJ1-3
CDR3 length: 16
clone size: few
CDR3 protein: CASSLVGSPSGNTIYF
CDR3 DNA: TGTGCCAGCAGCTTAGTTGGGTCCCCCTCTGGAAACACCATATATTTT

D gene: TRBD2
V gene: TRBV20-1
J gene: TRBJ2-2
CDR3 length: 14
clone size: many
CDR3 protein: CSASGRTNTGELFF
CDR3 DNA: TGCAGTGCTAGCGGGAGGACGAACACCGGGGAGCTGTTTTTT

D gene: -
V gene: TRBV6-1
J gene: TRBJ2-7
CDR3 length: 14
clone size: many
CDR3 protein: CASKEVADSYEQYF
CDR3 DNA: TGTGCCAGCAAAGAGGTAGCGGACTCCTACGAGCAGTACTTC

D gene: -
V gene: TRBV10-2
J gene: TRBJ2-6
CDR3 length: 16
clone size: -
CDR3 protein: CASRRQKLSGANVLTF
CDR3 DNA: TGCGCCAGCAGGAGACAGAAGCTCTCTGGGGCCAACGTCCTGACTTTC

D gene: -
V gene: TRBV6-2/TRBV6-3
J gene: TRBJ1-1
CDR3 length: 12
clone size: -
CDR3 protein: CASSCAGAEAFF
CDR3 DNA: TGTGCCAGCAGTTGTGCAGGGGCTGAAGCTTTCTTT

D gene: -
V gene: TRBV4-3
J gene: TRBJ1-1
CDR3 length: 14
clone size: many
CDR3 protein: CASSQDSLGAEAFF
CDR3 DNA: TGCGCCAGCAGCCAAGATAGCCTGGGGGCTGAAGCTTTCTTT

D gene: -
V gene: TRBV27
J gene: TRBJ2-5
CDR3 length: 13
clone size: many
CDR3 protein: CASSGGYQETQYF
CDR3 DNA: TGTGCCAGCAGCGGAGGGTACCAAGAGACCCAGTACTTC

D gene: -
V gene: TRBV18
J gene: TRBJ2-7
CDR3 length: 14
clone size: many
CDR3 protein: CASSRGGGSYEQYF
CDR3 DNA: TGTGCCAGCTCTCGAGGTGGAGGGTCCTACGAGCAGTACTTC

D gene: TRBD2
V gene: TRBV4-1
J gene: TRBJ2-5
CDR3 length: 15
clone size: -
CDR3 protein: CASSQSLAVQETQYF
CDR3 DNA: TGCGCCAGCAGCCAAAGTCTAGCGGTCCAAGAGACCCAGTACTTC

D gene: -
V gene: TRBV24-1
J gene: TRBJ2-1
CDR3 length: 11
clone size: many
CDR3 protein: CATGLYNEQFF
CDR3 DNA: TGTGCCACCGGGCTGTACAATGAGCAGTTCTTC

D gene: TRBD2
V gene: TRBV7-3
J gene: TRBJ2-3
CDR3 length: 16
clone size: -
CDR3 protein: CASSPGLAGAADTQYF
CDR3 DNA: TGTGCCAGCAGCCCGGGACTAGCGGGAGCTGCAGATACGCAGTATTTT

D gene: TRBD1
V gene: TRBV4-3
J gene: TRBJ1-3
CDR3 length: 17
clone size: many
CDR3 protein: CASSQARGDYSGNTIYF
CDR3 DNA: TGCGCCAGCAGCCAAGCCAGGGGGGATTACTCTGGAAACACCATATATTTT

D gene: -
V gene: TRBV28
J gene: TRBJ2-1
CDR3 length: 16
clone size: -
CDR3 protein: CASSPPPPRGGNEQFF
CDR3 DNA: TGTGCCAGCAGTCCGCCTCCCCCTCGGGGCGGGAATGAGCAGTTCTTC

D gene: TRBD2
V gene: TRBV7-9
J gene: TRBJ2-1
CDR3 length: 16
clone size: many
CDR3 protein: CASSLPQLAGVNEQFF
CDR3 DNA: TGTGCCAGCAGCTTACCCCAGCTAGCGGGAGTAAATGAGCAGTTCTTC

D gene: -
V gene: TRBV19
J gene: TRBJ1-4
CDR3 length: 16
clone size: -
CDR3 protein: CASSPPPVLGSEKLFF
CDR3 DNA: TGTGCCAGTAGCCCACCCCCAGTATTGGGGAGCGAAAAACTGTTTTTT

D gene: -
V gene: TRBV7-2
J gene: TRBJ2-3
CDR3 length: 11
clone size: many
CDR3 protein: CASSAGNTQYF
CDR3 DNA: TGTGCCAGCAGCGCAGGGAATACGCAGTATTTT

D gene: TRBD2
V gene: TRBV12-3/TRBV12-4
J gene: TRBJ2-3
CDR3 length: 17
clone size: many
CDR3 protein: CASSSSRGSGSTDTQYF
CDR3 DNA: TGTGCCAGCAGTTCCTCCCGGGGTAGCGGGAGCACAGATACGCAGTATTTT